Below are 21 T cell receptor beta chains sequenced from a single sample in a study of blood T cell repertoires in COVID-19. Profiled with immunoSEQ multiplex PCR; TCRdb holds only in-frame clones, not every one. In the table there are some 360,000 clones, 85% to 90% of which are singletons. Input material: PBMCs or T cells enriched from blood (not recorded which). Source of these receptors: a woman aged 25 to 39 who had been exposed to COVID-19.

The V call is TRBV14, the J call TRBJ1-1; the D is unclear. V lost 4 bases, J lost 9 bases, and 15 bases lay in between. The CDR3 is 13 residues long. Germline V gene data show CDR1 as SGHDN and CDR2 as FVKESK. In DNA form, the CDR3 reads TGTGCCAGCAGCCTCTCGGGTGGCAGCAAAGCTTTCTTT. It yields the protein CASSLSGGSKAFF.

The CDR3 DNA sequence: TGTGCCAGCAGTCCCGGACTAGCCACCTACAATGAGCAGTTCTTC. It codes for CASSPGLATYNEQFF. This chain uses TRBV28 with TRBJ2-1; the match to TRBD2 covers 8 bases. J gave up 2 bases and V 5 bases, and 5 bases lay outside the gene matches. The CDR3 extends over 15 amino acids. Germline V gene lookup returns CDR1 MDHEN and CDR2 SYDVKM.

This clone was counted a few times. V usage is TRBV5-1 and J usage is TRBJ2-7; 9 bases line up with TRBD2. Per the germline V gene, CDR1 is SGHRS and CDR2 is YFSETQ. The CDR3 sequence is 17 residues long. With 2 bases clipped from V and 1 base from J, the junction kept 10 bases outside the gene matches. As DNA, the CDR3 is TGCGCCAGCAGCTTTAGGACTAGCGAGAGTAAATCCTACGAGCAGTACTTC. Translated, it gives CASSFRTSESKSYEQYF.

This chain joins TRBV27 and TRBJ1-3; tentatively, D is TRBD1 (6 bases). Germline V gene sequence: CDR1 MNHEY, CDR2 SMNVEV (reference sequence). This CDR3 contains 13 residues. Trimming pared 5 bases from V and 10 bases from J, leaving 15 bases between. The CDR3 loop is CASSPTTGATIYF. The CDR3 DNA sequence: TGTGCCAGCAGTCCAACGACAGGTGCGACCATATATTTT.

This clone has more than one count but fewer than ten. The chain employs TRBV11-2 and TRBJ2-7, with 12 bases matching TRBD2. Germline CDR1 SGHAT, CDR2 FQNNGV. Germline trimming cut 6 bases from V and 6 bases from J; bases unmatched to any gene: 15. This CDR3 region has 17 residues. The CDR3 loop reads CASSKGLAGGRTTEQYF. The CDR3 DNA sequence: TGTGCCAGCAGTAAGGGGCTAGCGGGAGGGCGGACCACCGAGCAGTACTTC.

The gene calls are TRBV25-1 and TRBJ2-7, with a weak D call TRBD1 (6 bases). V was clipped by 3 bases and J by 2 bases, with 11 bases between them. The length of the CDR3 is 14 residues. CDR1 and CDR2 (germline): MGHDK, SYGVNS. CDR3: CASSEHRVPYEQYF. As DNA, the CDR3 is TGTGCCAGCAGTGAGCACAGGGTCCCCTACGAGCAGTACTTC.

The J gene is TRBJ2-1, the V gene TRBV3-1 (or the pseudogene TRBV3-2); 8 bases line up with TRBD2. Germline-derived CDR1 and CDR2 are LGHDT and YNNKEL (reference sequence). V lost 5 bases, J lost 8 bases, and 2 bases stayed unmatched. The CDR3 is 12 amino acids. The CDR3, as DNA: TGTGCCAGCAGCGAAGCGGGAGATGAGCAGTTCTTC. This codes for CASSEAGDEQFF.

DNA of the CDR3: TGTGCCAGCAGAAGGGAAGGGAGGGACACTGAAGCTTTCTTT. It translates to CASRREGRDTEAFF. This chain joins TRBV6-5 and TRBJ1-1, with D hard to call. Looked up from germline, CDR1 is MNHEY and CDR2 is SVGAGI. CDR3 length: 14 amino acids. V was trimmed by 6 bases and J by 3 bases, leaving 14 bases between them.

This chain's CDR3 is CASSVATGYQETQYF. The CDR3 region has the DNA TGTGCCAGCAGCGTAGCGACAGGGTATCAAGAGACCCAGTACTTC. V and J are TRBV9 and TRBJ2-5; 7 bases fit TRBD1. The ends lost 0 bases at V and 2 bases at J; junction bases unmatched: 4. The CDR3 has 15 residues. Per germline, CDR1 SGDLS and CDR2 YYNGEE.

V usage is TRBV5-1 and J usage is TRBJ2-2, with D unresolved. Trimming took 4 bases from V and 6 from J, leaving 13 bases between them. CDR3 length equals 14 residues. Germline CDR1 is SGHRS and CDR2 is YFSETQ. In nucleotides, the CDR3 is TGCGCCAGCAGCGAGAGTCAGGTCCCCGGGGAGCTGTTTTTT. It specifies CASSESQVPGELFF.

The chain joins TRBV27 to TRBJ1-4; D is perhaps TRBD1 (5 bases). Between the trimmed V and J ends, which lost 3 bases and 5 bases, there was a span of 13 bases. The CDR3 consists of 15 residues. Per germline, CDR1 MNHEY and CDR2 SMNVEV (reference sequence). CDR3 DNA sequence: TGTGCCAGCAGTTTGGCGGGGGGACCCAATGAAAAACTGTTTTTT. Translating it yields CASSLAGGPNEKLFF.

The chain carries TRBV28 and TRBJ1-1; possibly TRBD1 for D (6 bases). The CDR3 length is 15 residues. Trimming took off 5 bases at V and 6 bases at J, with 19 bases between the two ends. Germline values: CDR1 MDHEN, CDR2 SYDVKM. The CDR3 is CASSRSPTGLAEAFF. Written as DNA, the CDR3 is TGTGCCAGCAGTCGAAGCCCCACAGGGTTGGCTGAAGCTTTCTTT. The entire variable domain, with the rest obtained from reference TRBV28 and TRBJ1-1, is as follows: DVKVTQSSRYLVKRTGEKVFLECVQDMDHENMFWYRQDPGLGLRLIYFSYDVKMKEKGDIPEGYSVSREKKERFSLILESASTNQTSMYLCASSRSPTGLAEAFFGQGTRLTVV.

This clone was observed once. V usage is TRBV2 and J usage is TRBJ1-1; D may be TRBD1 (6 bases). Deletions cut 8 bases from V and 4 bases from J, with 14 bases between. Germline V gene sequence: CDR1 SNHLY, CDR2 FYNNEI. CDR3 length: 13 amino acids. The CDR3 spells CASSGTLGTEAFF. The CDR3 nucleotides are TGTGCCAGCTCCGGGACATTGGGCACTGAAGCTTTCTTT.

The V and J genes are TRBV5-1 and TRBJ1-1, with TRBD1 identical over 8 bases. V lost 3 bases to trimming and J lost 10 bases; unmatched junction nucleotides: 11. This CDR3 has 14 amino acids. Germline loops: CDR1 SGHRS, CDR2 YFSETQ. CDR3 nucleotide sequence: TGCGCCAGCAGCTCTCAGACAGGGGCCCCGGTAGCTTTCTTT. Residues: CASSSQTGAPVAFF.

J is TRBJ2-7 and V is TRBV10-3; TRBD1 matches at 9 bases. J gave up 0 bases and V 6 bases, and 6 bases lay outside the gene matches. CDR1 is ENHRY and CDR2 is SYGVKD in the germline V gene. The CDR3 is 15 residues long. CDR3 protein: CAISLGQGGSYEQYF. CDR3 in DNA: TGTGCCATCAGCCTGGGACAGGGCGGCTCCTACGAGCAGTACTTC.

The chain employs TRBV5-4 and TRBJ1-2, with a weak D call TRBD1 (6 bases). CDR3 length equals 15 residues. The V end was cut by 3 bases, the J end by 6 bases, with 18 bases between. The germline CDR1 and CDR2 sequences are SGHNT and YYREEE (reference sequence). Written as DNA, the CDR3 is TGTGCCAGCAGCTCATACGGGTCTCAGGGGCATGGCTACACCTTC. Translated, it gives CASSSYGSQGHGYTF.

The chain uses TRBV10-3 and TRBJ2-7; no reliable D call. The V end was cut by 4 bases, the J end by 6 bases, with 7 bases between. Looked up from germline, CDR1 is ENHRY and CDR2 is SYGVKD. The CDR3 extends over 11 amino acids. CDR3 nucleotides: TGTGCCATCAGTGGATCGGGCGAGCAGTACTTC. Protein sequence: CAISGSGEQYF.

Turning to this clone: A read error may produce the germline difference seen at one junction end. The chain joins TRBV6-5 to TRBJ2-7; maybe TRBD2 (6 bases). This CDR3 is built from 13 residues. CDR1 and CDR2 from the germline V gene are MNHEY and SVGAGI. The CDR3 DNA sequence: TGTGCCAGCAGTTACTCAGGAGTGGAGGGCAAGAACTTC. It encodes CASSYSGVEGKNF.

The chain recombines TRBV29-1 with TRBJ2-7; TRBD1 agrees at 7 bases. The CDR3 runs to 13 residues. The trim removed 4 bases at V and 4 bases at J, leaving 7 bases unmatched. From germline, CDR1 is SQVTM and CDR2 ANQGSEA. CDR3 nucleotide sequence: TGCAGCGTTGCGACCGGGACAGTGTACGAGCAGTACTTC. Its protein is CSVATGTVYEQYF.

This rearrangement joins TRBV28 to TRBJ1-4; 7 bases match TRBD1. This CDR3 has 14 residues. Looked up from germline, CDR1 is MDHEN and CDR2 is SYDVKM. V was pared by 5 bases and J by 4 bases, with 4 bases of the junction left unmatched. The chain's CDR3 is CASSPGQVNEKLFF. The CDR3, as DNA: TGTGCCAGCAGTCCCGGACAGGTTAATGAAAAACTGTTTTTT. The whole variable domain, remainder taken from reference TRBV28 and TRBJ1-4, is DVKVTQSSRYLVKRTGEKVFLECVQDMDHENMFWYRQDPGLGLRLIYFSYDVKMKEKGDIPEGYSVSREKKERFSLILESASTNQTSMYLCASSPGQVNEKLFFGSGTQLSVL.

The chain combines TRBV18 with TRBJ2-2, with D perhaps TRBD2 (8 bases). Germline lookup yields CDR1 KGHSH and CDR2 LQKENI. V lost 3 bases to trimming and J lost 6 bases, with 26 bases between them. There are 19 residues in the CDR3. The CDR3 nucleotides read TGTGCCAGCTCACCGGGGACAGCCCCGGGACTAGGTCGGTCCGGGGAGCTGTTTTTT. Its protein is CASSPGTAPGLGRSGELFF.